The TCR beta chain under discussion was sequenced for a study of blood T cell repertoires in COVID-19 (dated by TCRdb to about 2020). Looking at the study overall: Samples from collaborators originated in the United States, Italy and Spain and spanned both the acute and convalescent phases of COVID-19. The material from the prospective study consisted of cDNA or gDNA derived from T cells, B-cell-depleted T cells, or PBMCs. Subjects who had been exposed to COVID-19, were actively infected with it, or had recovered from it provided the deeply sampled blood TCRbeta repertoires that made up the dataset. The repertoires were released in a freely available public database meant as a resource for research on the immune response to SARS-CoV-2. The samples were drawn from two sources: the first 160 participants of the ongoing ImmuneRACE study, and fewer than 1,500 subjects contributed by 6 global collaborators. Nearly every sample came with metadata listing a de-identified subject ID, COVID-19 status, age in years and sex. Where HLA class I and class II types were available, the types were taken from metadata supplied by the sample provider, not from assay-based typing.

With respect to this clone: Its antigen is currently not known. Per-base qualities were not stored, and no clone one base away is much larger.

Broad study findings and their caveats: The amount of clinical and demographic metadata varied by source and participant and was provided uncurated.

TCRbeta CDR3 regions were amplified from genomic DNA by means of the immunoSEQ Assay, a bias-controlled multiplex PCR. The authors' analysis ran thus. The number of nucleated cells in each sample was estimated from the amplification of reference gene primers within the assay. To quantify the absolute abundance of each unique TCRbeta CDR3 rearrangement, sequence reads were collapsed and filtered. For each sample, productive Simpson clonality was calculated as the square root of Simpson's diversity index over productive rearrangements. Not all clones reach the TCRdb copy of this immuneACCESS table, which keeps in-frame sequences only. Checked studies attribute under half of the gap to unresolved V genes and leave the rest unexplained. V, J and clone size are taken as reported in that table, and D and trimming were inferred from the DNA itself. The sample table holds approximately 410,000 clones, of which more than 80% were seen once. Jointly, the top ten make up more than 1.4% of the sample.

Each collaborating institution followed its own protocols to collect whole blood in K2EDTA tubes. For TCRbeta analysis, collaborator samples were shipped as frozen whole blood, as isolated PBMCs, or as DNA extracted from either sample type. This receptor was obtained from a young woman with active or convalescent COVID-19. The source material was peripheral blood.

The DNA sequence follows: TGTGCCACCAGCAGAGAGCGGCGGGGGCTTTGGTATGAGCAGTTCTTC. Its protein reads: CATSRERRGLWYEQFF. This chain is built from TRBV15 and TRBJ2-1; the D gene is perhaps TRBD2, on 7 matching bases. The V end loses 0 bases and the J end loses 8 bases, and a stretch of 17 bases separates them. From cysteine to phenylalanine, the CDR3 is 16 amino acids long. The only DNA kept is the CDR3, 48 bases in frame from the first base. Taken from the germline V gene (reference sequence), the CDR1 and CDR2 loops are LNHNV and YYDKDF.